This note documents a single TCR beta chain sequence. The data originate from a study of human T cells and chemical hapten exposure. It was unfractionated whole blood from which total RNA was extracted. TCRdb ran MiXCR on the 5' RACE reads and lists one entry per CDR3 protein. Among roughly 110,000 distinct CDR3 sequences listed, approximately 20% were seen once. CDR1 and CDR2 from the germline V gene are MNHNS and SASEGT. V lost 11 bases and J lost 3, with 13 bases in between. This CDR3 is built from 12 residues. The chain employs TRBV6-1 and TRBJ1-1; no definite D call. This TCR derives from a human donor in good health. The CDR3 region has the DNA TGTGCCTCCCAGTTGGCGCACACTGAAGCTTTCTTT. Protein product: CASQLAHTEAFF.